These 26 T cell receptor beta chains originate from one sample sequenced in a study of human T cells and chemical hapten exposure. The time point is: patch test 1, 2 weeks after DPC sensitization. The sample's treatment: therapeutic diphenylcyclopropenone sensitization with weekly scalp DPC. TCRdb used MiXCR to reprocess the RACE reads, holding one entry per CDR3 protein. The sample lists just under 350,000 distinct CDR3 sequences; around 6.9% were seen once. The sample consisted of whole blood, taken in connection with sensitization to the hapten diphenylcyclopropenone (DPC). The receptor set was obtained from a woman under 30 with alopecia areata. Some clones in this sample may be carry-over from other donors' samples.

The table lists this clonotype with a few counts. This rearrangement joins TRBV6-5 to TRBJ2-7; D ambiguous. The length of the CDR3 is 13 residues. Germline CDR1 MNHEY, CDR2 SVGAGI. V lost 2 bases and J lost 3, with 8 bases in between. In nucleotides, the CDR3 is TGTGCCAGCAGTTACGAGCGAGGCTACGAGCAGTACTTC. Translating it yields CASSYERGYEQYF.

This clonotype appeared a few times. The rearrangement uses TRBV29-1 and TRBJ2-5; TRBD1 matches at 10 bases. Germline V CDR1 and CDR2: SQVTM, ANQGSEA. The CDR3 has 13 amino acids. The V segment lost 6 bases and the J segment 2 bases; nucleotides outside the gene matches: 3. The CDR3 sequence is CSVGQGLQETQYF. CDR3 in DNA: TGCAGCGTGGGACAGGGGCTACAAGAGACCCAGTACTTC.

This clonotype turned up a few times. This rearrangement joins TRBV2 to TRBJ1-2; D ambiguous. Between the trimmed V and J ends, which lost 5 bases and 5 bases, there was a span of 6 bases. The CDR3 is 11 amino acids. CDR1 and CDR2 (germline): SNHLY, FYNNEI. CDR3 protein: CASSQFYGYTF. CDR3 sequence (DNA): TGTGCCAGCAGTCAATTTTATGGCTACACCTTC.

This clonotype was seen at least ten times. The chain is built from TRBV5-1 and TRBJ1-1; 7 bases line up with TRBD1. V was pared by 3 bases and J by 0 bases, with 5 bases of the junction left unmatched. This CDR3 region has 15 residues. CDR1 SGHRS and CDR2 YFSETQ come from the germline V gene. CDR3 region: CASSSRTGMNTEAFF. In DNA, the CDR3 is TGCGCCAGCAGCTCCCGGACAGGAATGAACACTGAAGCTTTCTTT.

V usage is TRBV2 and J usage is TRBJ2-5; 8 bases match TRBD1. The CDR3 contains 16 residues. The V gene's germline CDR1 is SNHLY and CDR2 FYNNEI. The V and J ends lost 4 bases and 5 bases, in that order; junction bases with no gene match: 12. The CDR3 sequence: CASSAGQGDFRETQYF. Here the CDR3 DNA reads TGTGCCAGCAGTGCCGGACAGGGCGACTTTAGGGAGACCCAGTACTTC. Drawing the rest from reference TRBV2 and TRBJ2-5, the complete variable domain is EPEVTQTPSHQVTQMGQEVILRCVPISNHLYFYWYRQILGQKVEFLVSFYNNEISEKSEIFDDQFSVERPDGSNFTLKIRSTKLEDSAMYFCASSAGQGDFRETQYFGPGTRLLVL.

The rearrangement uses TRBV12-3 or TRBV12-4 and TRBJ2-4; TRBD1 matches at 7 bases. V lost 10 bases and J lost 8; bases outside the gene matches: 8. The CDR3 is 12 amino acids. CDR3 loop: CAIAITGDIQYF. CDR3 DNA: TGTGCCATTGCAATTACAGGGGACATTCAGTACTTC.

There are a few counts of this clonotype. V and J are TRBV19 and TRBJ1-1; D is undetermined. Germline CDR1 reads LNHDA; CDR2 reads SQIVND (reference sequence). V shed 5 bases and J shed 1 base, with 14 bases lying between them. The length of the CDR3 is 15 residues. CDR3 sequence reads: CASSGPLDGNTEAFF. CDR3 nucleotide sequence: TGTGCCAGTAGTGGACCCTTGGATGGGAACACTGAAGCTTTCTTT. The complete variable domain, with remaining parts taken from reference TRBV19 and TRBJ1-1, reads DGGITQSPKYLFRKEGQNVTLSCEQNLNHDAMYWYRQDPGQGLRLIYYSQIVNDFQKGDIAEGYSVSREKKESFPLTVTSAQKNPTAFYLCASSGPLDGNTEAFFGQGTRLTVV.

This clonotype was found a few times. The chain has TRBV7-6 and TRBJ2-1, with TRBD2 matching 8 bases. Per the germline V gene, CDR1 is SGHVS and CDR2 is FNYEAQ. J was trimmed by 4 bases and V by 4 bases; bases with no gene match: 6. This CDR3 is built from 15 residues. The CDR3 region has the DNA TGTGCCAGCAGCTCCACCGGGGGGGTTTACAATGAGCAGTTCTTC. It translates to CASSSTGGVYNEQFF.

This clonotype came up many times. The chain carries TRBV12-3 or TRBV12-4 and TRBJ2-3, with TRBD2 matching 10 bases. The ends lost 6 bases at V and 3 bases at J; junction bases unmatched: 12. This CDR3 contains 17 residues. The CDR3 DNA follows: TGTGCCAGCAGACCTAAGCGGGGGGGCCTCGTTACAGATACGCAGTATTTT. Translation: CASRPKRGGLVTDTQYF.

This clonotype was observed a handful of times. The chain joins TRBV7-2 to TRBJ1-6, with 8 bases matching TRBD1. This CDR3 region has 15 residues. J was trimmed by 9 bases and V by 1 base; bases with no gene match: 5. Germline V CDR1 and CDR2: SGHTA, FQGNSA. CDR3 bases: TGTGCCAGCAGCTTAGGGACAGGGTTGCTTTCACCCCTCCACTTT. Translation gives CASSLGTGLLSPLHF.

The chain joins TRBV5-4 to TRBJ2-1, with a weak D call TRBD2 (5 bases). CDR3 size: 16 residues. The germline V gene encodes CDR1 SGHNT and CDR2 YYREEE (reference sequence). Trimming cost V 3 bases and J 6 bases, with 19 bases left between them. CDR3: CASSYASGSLINEQFF. Written as DNA, the CDR3 is TGTGCCAGCAGCTATGCCTCGGGGAGCCTGATCAATGAGCAGTTCTTC.

This clonotype was counted at least ten times. V and J are TRBV27 and TRBJ1-1; D is uncertain. V was shortened by 1 base and J by 0 bases, with 12 bases between the two germline ends. CDR1 is MNHEY and CDR2 is SMNVEV in the germline V gene (reference sequence). The CDR3 runs 16 residues. The DNA for the CDR3 is TGTGCCAGCAGTTTATGGGGTAGCCCCTTGAACACTGAAGCTTTCTTT. Its protein is CASSLWGSPLNTEAFF.

In this sample, this clonotype turned up many times. CDR3 residues: CASIGSANTGELFF. The CDR3 bases are TGCGCCAGCATCGGGTCGGCGAACACCGGGGAGCTGTTTTTT. This chain links TRBV5-1 with TRBJ2-2; D gene uncertain. Germline CDR1 reads SGHRS; CDR2 reads YFSETQ. The CDR3 length is 14 residues. With 6 bases removed from V and 0 bases from J, the gap between germline ends came to 9 bases.

This chain uses TRBV7-9 with TRBJ2-5; D may correspond to TRBD1 or TRBD2 (6 bases each). Per the germline V gene, CDR1 is SEHNR and CDR2 is FQNEAQ (reference sequence). V lost 6 bases and J lost 4, with 18 bases in between. The CDR3 spans 15 residues. The CDR3 DNA reads as TGTGCCAGCAGAAGCGGGCAGGGGATCTCAGAGACCCAGTACTTC. It codes for CASRSGQGISETQYF. Complete variable domain (other parts from reference TRBV7-9 and TRBJ2-5): DTGVSQNPRHKITKRGQNVTFRCDPISEHNRLYWYRQTLGQGPEFLTYFQNEAQLEKSRLLSDRFSAERPKGSFSTLEIQRTEQGDSAMYLCASRSGQGISETQYFGPGTRLLVL.

This clonotype was seen more than once but under ten times. The rearrangement uses TRBV11-1 and TRBJ2-5; 9 bases align to TRBD2. V shed 5 bases and J 2 bases; nucleotides not matched to a gene: 6. The CDR3 spans 15 residues. Germline CDR1 SGHAT, CDR2 FQDESV (reference sequence). CDR3 coding DNA: TGTGCCAGCAGCGGGAGACTAGCGGATCAAGAGACCCAGTACTTC. The encoded protein is CASSGRLADQETQYF.

Ten or more counts support this clonotype. V is TRBV29-1 and J is TRBJ2-3; D unresolved. The CDR3 is 10 residues long. Germline V lookup: CDR1 SQVTM, CDR2 ANQGSEA. V dropped 6 bases and J dropped 2 bases, with 3 bases sitting between them. DNA of the CDR3: TGCAGCGTAACCACAGATACGCAGTATTTT. Translating it yields CSVTTDTQYF.

The chain combines TRBV10-3 with TRBJ1-6, with no clear D. Germline CDR1 ENHRY, CDR2 SYGVKD. V lost 4 bases and J lost 6, with 7 bases in between. The CDR3 covers 13 residues. CDR3 nucleotide sequence: TGTGCCATCAGTGGGCGGGTTAATTCACCCCTCCACTTT. Protein sequence: CAISGRVNSPLHF.

This clonotype was seen many times. The rearrangement joins TRBV6-5 to TRBJ2-1; TRBD1 aligns across 11 bases. CDR3 size: 15 residues. Germline V CDR1 and CDR2: MNHEY, SVGAGI. V lost 4 bases and J lost 6; bases outside the gene matches: 5. The CDR3 sequence: CASSSGTGGINEQFF. CDR3 coding DNA: TGTGCCAGCAGTTCCGGGACAGGGGGTATCAATGAGCAGTTCTTC.

The J gene is TRBJ2-5, the V gene TRBV5-1, with 7 nucleotides matching TRBD1. This CDR3 is 15 amino acids long. V was clipped by 3 bases and J by 1 base; unmatched bases: 6. Germline V CDR1 and CDR2: SGHRS, YFSETQ. CDR3 nucleotide sequence: TGCGCCAGCAGCTCCATGGGACAGCTCCAAGAGACCCAGTACTTC. Translating it yields CASSSMGQLQETQYF.

In this sample, this clonotype turned up a few times. The chain is built from TRBV11-2 and TRBJ2-3; 7 positions match TRBD1. This CDR3 contains 14 residues. Germline V lookup: CDR1 SGHAT, CDR2 FQNNGV. The V and J ends lost 5 bases and 4 bases, in that order; junction bases with no gene match: 6. The CDR3, as DNA: TGTGCCAGCAGCCCCACAGGGGAAGCAGATACGCAGTATTTT. It codes for CASSPTGEADTQYF.

CDR3 amino acids: CASSLATMYDTQYF. In nucleotides, the CDR3 is TGTGCCAGCAGTTTGGCCACAATGTACGATACGCAGTATTTT. The V and J genes are TRBV28 and TRBJ2-3; D is undetermined. The CDR3 extends over 14 amino acids. V was cut by 3 bases and J by 6 bases, with 13 bases left in between. Germline CDR1 MDHEN, CDR2 SYDVKM. The full variable domain, with the rest looked up from reference TRBV28 and TRBJ2-3, is DVKVTQSSRYLVKRTGEKVFLECVQDMDHENMFWYRQDPGLGLRLIYFSYDVKMKEKGDIPEGYSVSREKKERFSLILESASTNQTSMYLCASSLATMYDTQYFGPGTRLTVL.

This clonotype has only a few counts. The junction does not match germline at one end; this may be a read error. The chain is built from TRBV5-1 and TRBJ2-3; no clear D gene. CDR3 length equals 12 residues. Germline loops: CDR1 SGHRS, CDR2 YFSETQ. The CDR3 DNA reads TGCGCCAGCAGCTTCCTAGAAGATGCGCAGTATTTT. Translation: CASSFLEDAQYF. Filled out from reference TRBV5-1 and TRBJ2-3, the complete variable domain reads KAGVTQTPRYLIKTRGQQVTLSCSPISGHRSVSWYQQTPGQGLQFLFEYFSETQRNKGNFPGRFSGRQFSNSRSEMNVSTLELGDSALYLCASSFLEDAQYFGPGTRLTVL.

This clonotype was seen only a few times. V is TRBV7-2 and J is TRBJ1-5; D is undetermined. The V gene lost 1 base and the J gene lost 4 bases, with 11 bases spanning the gap. CDR1 SGHTA and CDR2 FQGNSA come from the germline V gene. The CDR3 is 15 residues long. The CDR3 nucleotides read TGTGCCAGCAGCTTAGGAGGAGATGGTAATCAGCCCCAGCATTTT. It specifies CASSLGGDGNQPQHF.

CDR3: CASTPRTGNNSPLHF. In nucleotides, the CDR3 is TGTGCCAGCACCCCCCGGACAGGGAATAATTCACCCCTCCACTTT. The rearrangement uses TRBV2 and TRBJ1-6, with 8 bases identical to TRBD1. The J segment lost 5 bases and the V segment lost 7 bases, leaving 7 bases of the junction unmatched. This CDR3 region has 15 residues. CDR1 SNHLY and CDR2 FYNNEI come from the germline V gene.

CDR3 sequence reads: CASLGGQQGYTF. The CDR3 DNA is TGTGCCAGTTTAGGGGGCCAGCAAGGCTACACCTTC. The chain couples TRBV12-3 or TRBV12-4 to TRBJ1-2; 7 bases are shared with TRBD1. The CDR3 extends over 12 amino acids. V shed 9 bases and J 8 bases; nucleotides not matched to a gene: 9.

This clonotype was observed many times. V usage is TRBV5-1 and J usage is TRBJ1-2, with D unresolved. Trimming cost V 0 bases and J 1 base, with 7 bases left between them. The germline gives CDR1 SGHRS, CDR2 YFSETQ. This CDR3 contains 14 residues. In nucleotides, the CDR3 is TGCGCCAGCAGCTTGGATCAGAGTAACTATGGCTACACCTTC. This codes for CASSLDQSNYGYTF.